This T cell receptor beta chain was profiled in a study of T cell responses to AZD1222 COVID-19 vaccine. Looking at the study overall: Recipients boosted at about 4 weeks or about 12 weeks are pooled.

The CDR3 loop spans 19 amino acids. The V end lost 1 base, the J end lost 3 bases, and 24 bases lay between the germline ends. The V gene's germline CDR1 is MGHRA and CDR2 YSYEKL. Here immunoSEQ multiplex PCR was the method, and the copy in TCRdb shows in-frame clones only, minus some. Here the sample spans around 94,000 clones, roughly 84% being singletons. Whole-study findings and limits: The CD4 TCRs associated with vaccination extended across spike and predominated at 160-218 and 743-854. Possibly, clonal diversity was underestimated; donors were largely white British and included more females.

For this clone: Its antigen is not known.

The sequences come from peripheral blood, collected on day 0 of AZD1222 vaccination. The receptor comes from an adult in good health. The chain combines TRBV4-1 with TRBJ1-1; D is perhaps TRBD1 (5 bases). The DNA for the CDR3 is TGCGCCAGCAGCCAAGTACTCATGGTGGCAGGATTAGGGGACACTGAAGCTTTCTTT. Its translation: CASSQVLMVAGLGDTEAFF.